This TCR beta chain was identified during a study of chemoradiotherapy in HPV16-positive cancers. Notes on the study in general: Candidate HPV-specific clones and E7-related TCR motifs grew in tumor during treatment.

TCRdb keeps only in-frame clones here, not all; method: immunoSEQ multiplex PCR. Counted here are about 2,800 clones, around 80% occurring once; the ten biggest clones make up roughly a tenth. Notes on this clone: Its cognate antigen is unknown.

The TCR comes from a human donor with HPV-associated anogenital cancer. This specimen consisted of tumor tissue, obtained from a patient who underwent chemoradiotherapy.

Here the CDR3 reads CASSRPYGTHEADTQYF. The CDR3 DNA is TGTGCCAGCAGCCGTCCCTACGGGACTCATGAGGCAGATACGCAGTATTTT. The chain is built from TRBV5-6 and TRBJ2-3; tentatively, D is TRBD2 (6 bases). Germline-derived CDR1 and CDR2 are SGHDT and YYEEEE. Trimming left V 4 bases short and J 4 bases short, with 22 bases between. The CDR3 loop spans 17 amino acids.